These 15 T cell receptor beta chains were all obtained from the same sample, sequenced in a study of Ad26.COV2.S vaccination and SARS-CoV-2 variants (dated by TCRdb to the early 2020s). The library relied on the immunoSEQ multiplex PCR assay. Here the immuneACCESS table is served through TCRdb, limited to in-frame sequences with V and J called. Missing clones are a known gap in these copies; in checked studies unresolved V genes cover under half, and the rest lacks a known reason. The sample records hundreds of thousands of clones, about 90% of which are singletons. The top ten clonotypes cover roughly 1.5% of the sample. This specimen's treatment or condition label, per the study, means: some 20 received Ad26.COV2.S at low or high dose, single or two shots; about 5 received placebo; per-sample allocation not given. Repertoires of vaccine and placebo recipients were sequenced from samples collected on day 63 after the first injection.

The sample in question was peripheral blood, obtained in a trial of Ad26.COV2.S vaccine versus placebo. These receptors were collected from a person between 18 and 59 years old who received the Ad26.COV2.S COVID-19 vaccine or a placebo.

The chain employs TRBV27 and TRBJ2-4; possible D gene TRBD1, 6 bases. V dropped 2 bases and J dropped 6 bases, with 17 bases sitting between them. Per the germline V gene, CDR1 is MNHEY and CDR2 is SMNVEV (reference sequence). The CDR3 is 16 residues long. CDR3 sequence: CASSLVGQSVRNIQYF. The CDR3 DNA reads TGTGCCAGCAGTTTAGTGGGACAATCTGTGAGAAACATTCAGTACTTC.

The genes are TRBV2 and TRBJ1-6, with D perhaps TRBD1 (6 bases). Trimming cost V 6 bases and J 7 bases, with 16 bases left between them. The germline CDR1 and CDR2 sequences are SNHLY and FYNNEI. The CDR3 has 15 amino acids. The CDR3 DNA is TGTGCCAGCAGCTCCCGCGACAGGCTAAATTCACCCCTCCACTTT. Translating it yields CASSSRDRLNSPLHF.

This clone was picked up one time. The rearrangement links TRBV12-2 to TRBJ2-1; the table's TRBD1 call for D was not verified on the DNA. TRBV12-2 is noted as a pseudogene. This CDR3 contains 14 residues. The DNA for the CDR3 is TGTGCAAGTCCTAATAGGGGCCCCTACAATGAGCAGTTCTTC. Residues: CASPNRGPYNEQFF.

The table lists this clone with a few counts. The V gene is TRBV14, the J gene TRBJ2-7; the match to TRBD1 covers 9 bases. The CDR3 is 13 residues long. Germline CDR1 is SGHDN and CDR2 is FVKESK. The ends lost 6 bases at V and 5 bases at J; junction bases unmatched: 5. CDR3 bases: TGTGCCAGCAGGCCACAGGGGGCTCACGAGCAGTACTTC. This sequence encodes CASRPQGAHEQYF. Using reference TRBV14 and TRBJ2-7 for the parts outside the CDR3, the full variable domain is EAGVTQFPSHSVIEKGQTVTLRCDPISGHDNLYWYRRVMGKEIKFLLHFVKESKQDESGMPNNRFLAERTGGTYSTLKVQPAELEDSGVYFCASRPQGAHEQYFGPGTRLTVT.

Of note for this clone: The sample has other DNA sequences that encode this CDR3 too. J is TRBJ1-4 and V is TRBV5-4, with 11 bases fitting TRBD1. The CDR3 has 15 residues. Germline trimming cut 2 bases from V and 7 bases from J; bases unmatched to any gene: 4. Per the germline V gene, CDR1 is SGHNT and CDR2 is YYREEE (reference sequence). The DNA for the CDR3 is TGTGCCAGCAGCTTCGGACAGGGGGCTGGTGAAAAACTGTTTTTT. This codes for CASSFGQGAGEKLFF.

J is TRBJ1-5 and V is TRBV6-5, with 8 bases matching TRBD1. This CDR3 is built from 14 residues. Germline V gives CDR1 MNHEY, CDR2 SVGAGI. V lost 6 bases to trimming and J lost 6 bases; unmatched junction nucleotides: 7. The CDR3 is CASSSQGAFQPQHF. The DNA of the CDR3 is TGTGCCAGCAGCTCCCAGGGGGCGTTTCAGCCCCAGCATTTT.

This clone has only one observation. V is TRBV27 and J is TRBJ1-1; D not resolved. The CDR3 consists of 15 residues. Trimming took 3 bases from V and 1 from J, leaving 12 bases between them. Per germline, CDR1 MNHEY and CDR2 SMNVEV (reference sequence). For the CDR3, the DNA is TGTGCCAGCAGTTTCTCCCCCCGGGCGAACACTGAAGCTTTCTTT. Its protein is CASSFSPRANTEAFF.

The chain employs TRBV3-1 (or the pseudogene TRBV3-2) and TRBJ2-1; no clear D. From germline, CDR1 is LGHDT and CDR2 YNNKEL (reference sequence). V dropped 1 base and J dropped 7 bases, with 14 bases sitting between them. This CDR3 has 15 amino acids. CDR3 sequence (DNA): TGTGCCAGCAGCCAAGTGCGAGCGCAGAGGAATGAGCAGTTCTTC. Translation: CASSQVRAQRNEQFF.

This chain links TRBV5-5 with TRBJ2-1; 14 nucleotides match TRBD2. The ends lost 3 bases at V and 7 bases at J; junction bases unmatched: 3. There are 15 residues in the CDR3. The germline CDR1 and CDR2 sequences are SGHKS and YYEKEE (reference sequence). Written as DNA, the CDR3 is TGTGCCAGCAGCTACCGGACTAGCGGGAGGAATGAGCAGTTCTTC. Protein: CASSYRTSGRNEQFF.

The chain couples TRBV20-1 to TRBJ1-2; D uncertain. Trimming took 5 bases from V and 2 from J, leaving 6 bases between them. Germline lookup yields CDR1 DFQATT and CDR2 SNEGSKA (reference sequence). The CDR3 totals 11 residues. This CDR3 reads CSALANYGYTF. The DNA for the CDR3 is TGCAGTGCTCTGGCCAACTATGGCTACACCTTC.

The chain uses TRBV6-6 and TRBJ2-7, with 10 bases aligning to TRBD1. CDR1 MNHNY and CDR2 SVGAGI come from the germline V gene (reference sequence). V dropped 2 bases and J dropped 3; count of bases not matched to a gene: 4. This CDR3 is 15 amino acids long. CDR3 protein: CASSYEGQGFYEQYF. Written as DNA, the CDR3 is TGTGCCAGCAGTTACGAGGGACAGGGGTTCTACGAGCAGTACTTC.

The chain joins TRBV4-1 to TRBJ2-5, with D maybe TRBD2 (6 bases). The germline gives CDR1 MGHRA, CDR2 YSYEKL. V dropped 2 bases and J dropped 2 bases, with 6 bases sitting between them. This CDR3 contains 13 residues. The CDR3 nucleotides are TGCGCCAGCAGCCAACGGGGGCAAGAGACCCAGTACTTC. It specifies CASSQRGQETQYF.

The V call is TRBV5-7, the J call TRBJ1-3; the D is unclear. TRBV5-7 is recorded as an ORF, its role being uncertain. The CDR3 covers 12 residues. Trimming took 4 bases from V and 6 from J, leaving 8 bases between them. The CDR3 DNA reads TGTGCCAGCAGCGGACGCTTAAACACCATATATTTT. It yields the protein CASSGRLNTIYF.

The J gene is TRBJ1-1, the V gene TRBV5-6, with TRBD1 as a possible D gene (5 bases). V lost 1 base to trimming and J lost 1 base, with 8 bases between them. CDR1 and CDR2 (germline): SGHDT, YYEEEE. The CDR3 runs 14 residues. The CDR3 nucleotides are TGTGCCAGCAGCTTGACGGGGCCGAACACTGAAGCTTTCTTT. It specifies CASSLTGPNTEAFF. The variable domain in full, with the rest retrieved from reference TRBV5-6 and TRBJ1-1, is DAGVTQSPTHLIKTRGQQVTLRCSPKSGHDTVSWYQQALGQGPQFIFQYYEEEERQRGNFPDRFSGHQFPNYSSELNVNALLLGDSALYLCASSLTGPNTEAFFGQGTRLTVV.

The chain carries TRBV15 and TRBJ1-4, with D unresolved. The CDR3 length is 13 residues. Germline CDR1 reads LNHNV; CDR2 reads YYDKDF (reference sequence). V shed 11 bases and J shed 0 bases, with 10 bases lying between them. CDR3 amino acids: CAAHTATNEKLFF. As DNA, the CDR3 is TGTGCCGCCCACACGGCAACTAATGAAAAACTGTTTTTT.